The following is a T cell receptor (beta chain) sequence with its context. The table lists this clonotype with many counts. The target of this receptor is not known. The record has no base qualities; no much larger clone is one base away. This record comes from a study of spatial heterogeneity in lung cancer (dated by TCRdb to the late 2010s). Concerning the study at large: Donors were 72 patients with early-stage, untreated non-small cell lung cancer from the lung TRACERx cohort. Nonsynonymous mutation counts, determined by whole-exome sequencing of tumor tissue, were related to features of the TCR repertoire. At surgery, 220 tumor regions, roughly 63 matched nontumor lung samples and 56 PBMC samples were TCR-sequenced for both alpha and beta chains. In non-small cell lung cancer, the study made a quantitative comparison of TCR alpha and beta repertoires among multiple tumor regions, matched nontumor lung and blood. In the raw uncorrected reads, each unique combination of TCR and UMI appeared on average more than ten times. Beta-chain transcripts were consistently detected in greater numbers than alpha-chain transcripts, which likely reflected higher beta-chain transcript abundance. Follow-up PBMC samples were sequenced whenever available, with the median time to follow-up being around 2 years after resection.

Sequences SNHLY (CDR1) and FYNNEI (CDR2) are obtained from the germline V gene. The CDR3 goes from the cysteine to the phenylalanine over 15 residues. Here the CDR3 DNA is all that survives: 45 bases in frame from base 1. V drops 0 bases and J drops 3 bases, leaving 9 bases in between. General study outcomes and caveats: Additional single-cell paired TCR alpha and beta sequencing was considered necessary to confirm, at a functional level, the hypothesis that regional TCRs recognize regional mutations. Ubiquitous expanded tumor TCRs were detected in blood more often at tumor resection than at routine follow-up. Comparisons of baseline and follow-up blood repertoires included only 14 patients.

Libraries were constructed by 5' RACE. TCRdb shows the sequencer as NextSeq 500. The TCR library protocol attached a unique molecular identifier to each TCR cDNA molecule to allow correction of PCR and sequencing errors. In the authors' own workflow: Decombinator tools were used for TCR identification, UMI-based error correction and CDR3 extraction. TCRs above a frequency of 2 per 1,000, corresponding to the top 1% of the tumor frequency distribution, were defined as expanded. Renyi diversity was computed with the R vegan package after each repertoire had been subsampled 100 times to 5,000 TCRs. CDR3 similarity networks were built from amino acid triplet string-kernel similarity, with CDR3s being connected when pairwise similarity was above 0.82. TCRdb ran its own pipeline on the public reads, namely fastp trimming at Q25 and MiXCR clone calling, and kept in-frame beta chains. Here each entry gathers all rows of one CDR3 protein and keeps the most common genes and DNA. The V and J calls were determined by TCRdb, not by the authors. The sample includes roughly 26,000 distinct CDR3 sequences, with about 6.3% observed a single time. Jointly, the top ten make up roughly a fifth of the sample.

Sample time point, as interpreted from the label and publication: blood at routine non-recurrence follow-up after resection. TCR sequencing used whole RNA extracted from tumor and nontumor lung tissue, or from cryopreserved PBMC samples, without cell sorting. Only patients with enough RNA available from two or more tumor regions were chosen for TCR sequencing. The material sequenced was PBMCs, taken at follow-up. The TCR originated in a male donor with early-stage non-small cell lung cancer. The rearrangement joined TRBV2 to TRBJ2-1; matching of 5 bases hints at TRBD1 as the D gene. CDR3 loop: CASSEALRGYNEQFF. The DNA is TGTGCCAGCAGTGAAGCGCTTAGGGGCTACAATGAGCAGTTCTTC.